This entry concerns a single T cell receptor (beta chain). The target antigen is unknown. The record originates from a study of shared clonotypes between healthy human individuals. Study-wide background: Ranging from 18 to 49 in age, donors were a couple of women and a few men.

150 to 250 ng DNA, 30,000 or so T cell genomes, went into each sorted-subset replicate PCR. In the study's own analysis: ImmunoSEQ yielded junction-only sequences lacking quality scores, so filtering differed. The table came from immunoSEQ multiplex PCR; TCRdb's copy has only in-frame clones and leaves some out. That table furnishes V, J and clone size, whereas the DNA furnished D and trimming. Of around 2.5 million clones in the sample, 90% to 95% were seen once. V trimming: 0 bases; J trimming: 4 bases; junction bases outside the gene matches: 9. The germline gives CDR1 SGHAT, CDR2 FQNNGV. There are 17 residues in the CDR3. Study-wide points: Naive subsets usually exceeded memory subsets in estimated richness.

The clonotype originates from a man aged 18 to 29 in good health. Some clones in this sample may be carry-over from other donors' samples. Sequenced input: naive CD4+ T cells from PBMCs. Subset defined: CD45RA+ positively selected. The rearrangement links TRBV11-2 to TRBJ1-3, with TRBD1 matching over 7 bases. This CDR3 is CASSLEEGAIAGNTIYF. For the CDR3, the DNA is TGTGCCAGCAGCTTAGAGGAGGGGGCGATTGCCGGAAACACCATATATTTT.